The clone carrying this T cell receptor (beta chain) has just a few counts. The antigen is undetermined. TCRdb's copy holds only in-frame clones and misses some; the assay was immunoSEQ multiplex PCR. The table records around 96,000 clones, 80% to 95% of them present only once. Trimming took 3 bases from V and 3 from J, leaving 11 bases between them. The length of the CDR3 is 14 residues. Germline assignment: CDR1 SGHTA and CDR2 FQGNSA. These data come from a study of graft-versus-host responses after intestinal transplantation. Study at large: Induction with anti-thymocyte globulin, then tacrolimus and steroids for about 3 years, was given to all recipients. General study findings and limits: Within the allografts of patients who had graft-donor T cell macrochimerism, graft-versus-host to host-versus-graft clonal ratios were high. Among circulating GvH clones, peak levels were associated with early post-transplant declines in HvG clones.

Sequenced material: unstimulated CD4+ T cells sorted from spleen or lymph node cells, taken before intestinal transplant. J is TRBJ1-2 and V is TRBV7-2; TRBD1 might be the D (6 bases). This TCR came from a human donor who received an intestinal transplant. CDR3 DNA: TGTGCCAGCAGCTTTACAGGGACCTACTATGGCTACACCTTC. Translated: CASSFTGTYYGYTF.